This entry lists 14 T cell receptor beta chains sequenced from one sample in a study of shared clonotypes between healthy human individuals. TCRdb's copy holds only in-frame clones and misses some; the assay was immunoSEQ multiplex PCR. The sample includes more than 550,000 clones, 90% of them seen just once. Source material: memory CD8+ T cells from PBMCs. Documented subset: CD45RO+ cells pooled with CCR7-negative TemRA cells. The receptors here all came from a man between 18 and 35 years old in good health. Some clones in this sample may be carry-over from other donors' samples.

The CDR3 region is CASRGLLNTEAFF. The CDR3 nucleotides read TGTGCCAGCAGGGGGCTTTTGAACACTGAAGCTTTCTTT. The chain links TRBV27 to TRBJ1-1, with D perhaps matching TRBD1 (5 bases). V was cut by 6 bases and J by 0 bases, with 8 bases left in between. The CDR3 totals 13 residues. Germline values: CDR1 MNHEY, CDR2 SMNVEV (reference sequence).

DNA of the CDR3: TGTGCCAGCATCTTAGCAGGGGGAGGGAGATCGAATGAGCAGTTCTTC. It specifies CASILAGGGRSNEQFF. The chain has TRBV27 and TRBJ2-1; D is perhaps TRBD1 or TRBD2 (7 bases each). Germline values: CDR1 MNHEY, CDR2 SMNVEV (reference sequence). Trimming stripped 7 bases from V and 7 bases from J, with 23 bases between. This CDR3 region has 16 residues.

The chain employs TRBV29-1 and TRBJ2-3, with D tentatively TRBD2 (5 bases). Germline CDR1 SQVTM, CDR2 ANQGSEA. V lost 6 bases and J 7 bases, leaving 20 bases between the germline ends. The CDR3 contains 14 residues. The CDR3 spells CSVVWELISYTQYF. The DNA of the CDR3 is TGCAGCGTCGTCTGGGAGCTTATCTCATATACGCAGTATTTT.

J is TRBJ2-7 and V is TRBV7-9, with no clear D. Deletions cut 1 base from V and 2 bases from J, with 6 bases between. The CDR3 covers 13 residues. Germline CDR1 reads SEHNR; CDR2 reads FQNEAQ (reference sequence). The DNA for the CDR3 is TGTGCCAGCAGCTTAGATCTGACCTACGAGCAGTACTTC. This gives the protein CASSLDLTYEQYF.

This chain uses TRBV11-2 with TRBJ2-7; TRBD2 matches at 9 bases. The CDR3 loop spans 17 amino acids. V lost 5 bases to trimming and J lost 2 bases; unmatched junction nucleotides: 13. The germline V gene encodes CDR1 SGHAT and CDR2 FQNNGV. CDR3 protein: CASSGRGGRLNPYEQYF. DNA for the CDR3: TGTGCCAGCAGCGGGCGGGGGGGCAGGCTTAACCCCTACGAGCAGTACTTC. Full variable domain (missing parts from reference TRBV11-2 and TRBJ2-7): EAGVAQSPRYKIIEKRQSVAFWCNPISGHATLYWYQQILGQGPKLLIQFQNNGVVDDSQLPKDRFSAERLKGVDSTLKIQPAKLEDSAVYLCASSGRGGRLNPYEQYFGPGTRLTVT.

Worth noting for this clone: Within the sample, other DNA sequences also encode this same CDR3. This chain uses TRBV27 with TRBJ2-7; no clear D gene. Germline assignment: CDR1 MNHEY and CDR2 SMNVEV (reference sequence). The CDR3 is 13 residues long. V was cut by 0 bases and J by 2 bases, with 5 bases left in between. Here the CDR3 reads CASSLSSTYEQYF. In nucleotides, the CDR3 is TGTGCCAGCAGTTTATCGTCAACCTACGAGCAGTACTTC.

In this sample, this clone turned up once. The chain joins TRBV6-6 to TRBJ1-4; possible D gene TRBD1, 5 bases. This CDR3 region has 14 residues. Germline CDR1 MNHNY, CDR2 SVGAGI (reference sequence). Between the trimmed V and J ends, which lost 2 bases and 7 bases, there was a span of 11 bases. CDR3 bases: TGTGCCAGCAGTTACAGGGGCCGGGGTGAAAAACTGTTTTTT. Its translation is CASSYRGRGEKLFF.

V gene TRBV29-1 combines with J gene TRBJ1-2, with a possible D match to TRBD1 (5 bases). The CDR3 contains 9 residues. V was pared by 7 bases and J by 8 bases, with 8 bases between. The V gene's germline CDR1 is SQVTM and CDR2 ANQGSEA. The CDR3 spells CSAGGGYTF. DNA for the CDR3: TGCAGCGCCGGGGGGGGCTACACCTTC. The variable domain in full, completed from reference TRBV29-1 and TRBJ1-2, reads SAVISQKPSRDICQRGTSLTIQCQVDSQVTMMFWYRQQPGQSLTLIATANQGSEATYESGFVIDKFPISRPNLTFSTLTVSNMSPEDSSIYLCSAGGGYTFGSGTRLTVV.

A single count supports this clone. The chain is built from TRBV7-8 and TRBJ1-1; D gene ambiguous. Germline assignment: CDR1 SGHVS and CDR2 FQNEAQ. The CDR3 runs to 15 residues. V was clipped by 1 base and J by 0 bases, with 9 bases between them. The CDR3 DNA reads TGTGCCAGCAGCTTAGGTCCGACACTGAACACTGAAGCTTTCTTT. It yields the protein CASSLGPTLNTEAFF.

The CDR3 loop is CSVGQTLTEAFF. CDR3 coding DNA: TGCAGCGTGGGACAGACTCTCACTGAAGCTTTCTTT. The chain carries TRBV29-1 and TRBJ1-1; 7 nucleotides agree with TRBD1. CDR1 is SQVTM, CDR2 ANQGSEA, per germline. The CDR3 runs 12 residues. The V segment lost 6 bases and the J segment 4 bases; nucleotides outside the gene matches: 5.

The chain couples TRBV5-1 to TRBJ2-5, with D possibly matching TRBD1 (7 bases). Germline V lookup: CDR1 SGHRS, CDR2 YFSETQ. The CDR3 loop spans 17 amino acids. Trimming left V 0 bases short and J 0 bases short, with 15 bases between. The CDR3 protein is CASSLARTGGNQETQYF. CDR3 bases: TGCGCCAGCAGCTTGGCCCGGACAGGAGGGAACCAAGAGACCCAGTACTTC.

V is TRBV27 and J is TRBJ2-2; 7 bases align to TRBD1. The CDR3 contains 14 residues. Trimming at V came to 7 bases and at J to 4 bases, leaving 6 bases not matched to a gene. The V gene's germline CDR1 is MNHEY and CDR2 SMNVEV (reference sequence). Written as DNA, the CDR3 is TGTGCCAGCAAGCCCAAGGGGGCCACCGGGGAGCTGTTTTTT. This translates into CASKPKGATGELFF.

The J gene is TRBJ1-4, the V gene TRBV9, with D uncertain. Germline V gives CDR1 SGDLS, CDR2 YYNGEE. The V gene lost 4 bases and the J gene lost 4 bases, with 14 bases spanning the gap. CDR3 length: 15 amino acids. CDR3 loop: CASSPDGRNNEKLFF. The DNA of the CDR3 is TGTGCCAGCAGCCCAGATGGACGGAATAATGAAAAACTGTTTTTT.

The chain is built from TRBV12-1 and TRBJ1-3; the tabulated D call, TRBD1, remains unverified against the DNA. TRBV12-1 is a listed pseudogene. This CDR3 is 16 amino acids long. Written as DNA, the CDR3 is TGTGCCAGCACCCCCCGGGTAGGGGGCCCTGGAAACACCATATATTTT. Translating gives CASTPRVGGPGNTIYF.